This TCR beta chain was retrieved from a study of T cell responses to AZD1222 COVID-19 vaccine. At the level of the study: Analysis merged second doses at about 4 or about 12 weeks. Whole-study results and caveats: In a largely white British group with more females than males, clonal diversity was possibly underestimated.

As for this clone: The antigen is undetermined.

Per the germline V gene, CDR1 is SNHLY and CDR2 is FYNNEI. The CDR3 extends over 14 amino acids. Germline trimming cut 7 bases from V and 1 base from J; bases unmatched to any gene: 6. The method was immunoSEQ multiplex PCR; TCRdb's version includes in-frame clones alone and lacks a portion of them. Found here are 140,000 to 150,000 clones, around nine tenths of them singletons; the top ten hold approximately 1.5%. The sequence was obtained from an adult in good health. This chain joins TRBV2 and TRBJ2-7; TRBD1 aligns across 8 bases. Here the sequenced sample was peripheral blood, taken on day 0 of AZD1222 vaccination. The CDR3 protein is CASMATGESYEQYF. The CDR3 region has the DNA TGTGCCAGCATGGCGACAGGGGAATCCTACGAGCAGTACTTC.